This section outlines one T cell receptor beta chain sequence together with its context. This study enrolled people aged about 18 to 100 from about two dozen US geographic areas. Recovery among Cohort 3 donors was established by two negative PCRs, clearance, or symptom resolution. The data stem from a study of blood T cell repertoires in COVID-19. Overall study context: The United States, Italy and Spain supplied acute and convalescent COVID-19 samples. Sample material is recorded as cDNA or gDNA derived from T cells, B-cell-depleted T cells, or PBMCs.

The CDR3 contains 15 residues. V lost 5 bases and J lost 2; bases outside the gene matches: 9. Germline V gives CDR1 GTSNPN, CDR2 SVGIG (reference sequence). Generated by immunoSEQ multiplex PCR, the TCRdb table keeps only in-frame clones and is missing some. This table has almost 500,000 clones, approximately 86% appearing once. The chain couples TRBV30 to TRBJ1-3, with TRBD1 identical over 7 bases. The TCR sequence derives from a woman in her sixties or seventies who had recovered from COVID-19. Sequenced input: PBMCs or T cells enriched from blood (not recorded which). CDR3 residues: CAWADRASPGNTIYF. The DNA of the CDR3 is TGTGCCTGGGCTGACAGGGCGAGTCCTGGAAACACCATATATTTT.